This is a list of T cell receptor beta chains from one sample in a study of regulatory T cells in long-lasting Graves disease. TCRdb fed the multiplex PCR reads into MiXCR, producing one record per CDR3 protein. The sample records about 220,000 distinct CDR3 sequences, approximately 18% being singletons. These data also formed part of another study, on T cells in Graves' hyperthyroidism and ophthalmopathy.

Sample: peripheral blood mononuclear cells (PBMCs), taken at new diagnosis, from a patient treated with antithyroid drugs. The receptors originated from a woman aged 25 to 39 with Graves disease. The CDR3 runs from the conserved cysteine through the conserved F or W. Each record gives: J gene, D gene, V gene, clone size, CDR3 DNA, CDR3 protein. The D gene is left open where the match is weak. Size values are once, few and many counts, or a class for expanded clones, and some rows have none.

J: TRBJ2-7
D: TRBD2
V: TRBV12-3/TRBV12-4
size: NA
DNA: TGTGCCAGCAGTTTAGGAGGCGGGGGGGGTGGGAAAAACGAGCAGTACTTC
CDR3: CASSLGGGGGGKNEQYF

J: TRBJ1-2
D: TRBD1
V: TRBV3-1
size: many
DNA: TGTGCCAGCAGCCAAGATCTTGGACAGGGGAGGTTGTATGGCTACACCTTC
CDR3: CASSQDLGQGRLYGYTF

J: TRBJ2-7
D: TRBD1
V: TRBV7-2
size: NA
DNA: TGTGCCAGCAGCCGGGACAGGGAAGGCGAGCAGTACTTC
CDR3: CASSRDREGEQYF

J: TRBJ1-1
D: NA
V: TRBV4-2
size: many
DNA: TGTGCCAGCAGCCAAGGGGGTGGGCAGGGTTGGACTGAAGCTTTCTTT
CDR3: CASSQGGGQGWTEAFF

J: TRBJ1-1
D: TRBD1
V: TRBV6-5
size: many
DNA: TGTGTCAGCAGTTCGGACAGGGCGTACACTGAAGCTTTCTTT
CDR3: CVSSSDRAYTEAFF

J: TRBJ1-6
D: NA
V: TRBV18
size: few
DNA: TGTGCCACCAGACCCGGGACCGATAATTCACCCCTCCACTTT
CDR3: CATRPGTDNSPLHF

J: TRBJ1-2
D: NA
V: TRBV5-1
size: few
DNA: TGCGCCAGCAAAGGCACAGTTGACTATGGCTACACCTTC
CDR3: CASKGTVDYGYTF

J: TRBJ1-4
D: NA
V: TRBV12-3/TRBV12-4
size: many
DNA: TGTGCCAGCAGGGGAGTAACTAATGAAAAACTGTTTTTT
CDR3: CASRGVTNEKLFF

J: TRBJ1-1
D: NA
V: TRBV2
size: many
DNA: TGTGCCAGCAGGGACAGCGTGAACACTGAAGCTTTCTTT
CDR3: CASRDSVNTEAFF

J: TRBJ2-1
D: TRBD2
V: TRBV15
size: many
DNA: TGTGCCACCAGCAGAGAAGCGTCTAGCGGGGCCCCTATCTACAATGAGCAGTTCTTC
CDR3: CATSREASSGAPIYNEQFF

J: TRBJ2-7
D: TRBD2
V: TRBV2
size: many
DNA: TGTGCCAGCAGTGAAGAGGTTAGCGGGAAGCAGTACTTC
CDR3: CASSEEVSGKQYF

J: TRBJ2-3
D: TRBD2
V: TRBV30
size: many
DNA: TGTGCCTGGAGCGGGAGGGTTATCGCAGATACGCAGTATTTT
CDR3: CAWSGRVIADTQYF

J: TRBJ2-3
D: TRBD1
V: TRBV2
size: once
DNA: TGTGCCAGCAGTAAGGACAGGGGGCCCACAGATACGCAGTATTTT
CDR3: CASSKDRGPTDTQYF

J: TRBJ2-5
D: TRBD1
V: TRBV7-8
size: NA
DNA: TGTGCCAGCAGCTTAGCGGGACAGGGGTCCCAAGAGACCCAGTACTTC
CDR3: CASSLAGQGSQETQYF

J: TRBJ2-2
D: NA
V: TRBV12-3/TRBV12-4
size: few
DNA: TGTGCCAGCAGGTTGGGGGTTAGGACCGGGGAGCTGTTTTTT
CDR3: CASRLGVRTGELFF

J: TRBJ2-7
D: TRBD2
V: TRBV4-1
size: many
DNA: TGCGCCAGCAGCCAAGTGGGGGACTACCGATCCTACGAGCAGTACTTC
CDR3: CASSQVGDYRSYEQYF

J: TRBJ2-3
D: NA
V: TRBV12-3/TRBV12-4
size: many
DNA: TGTGCCAGCAGCGCACCAACAGGACCTGGGACAGATACGCAGTATTTT
CDR3: CASSAPTGPGTDTQYF

J: TRBJ2-7
D: TRBD2
V: TRBV20-1
size: many
DNA: TGCAGTGCTAGAGGGGGCTGGGTAGCGGGAGGCTCCTACGAGCAGTACTTC
CDR3: CSARGGWVAGGSYEQYF

J: TRBJ2-7
D: NA
V: TRBV6-5
size: many
DNA: TGTGCCAGCAGTTACGGTGGAGGGTCGGCGGGGGCTCTCTCCTACGAGCAGTACTTC
CDR3: CASSYGGGSAGALSYEQYF

J: TRBJ2-2
D: NA
V: TRBV30
size: many
DNA: TGTGCCTGGAGTGTCAAACAGGGAAACACCGGGGAGCTGTTTTTT
CDR3: CAWSVKQGNTGELFF